A selection of T cell receptor beta chains follows, all from one sample in a study of cytomegalovirus exposure and HLA in healthy donors. Assay: immunoSEQ multiplex PCR; the TCRdb copy retains only in-frame clones and omits some. The table counts tens of thousands of clones; roughly 7.3% lies in the top ten. Sequencing was done on a sample of PBMCs. The receptors stem from a male donor in good health and CMV-seronegative. The CDR3 runs from the conserved cysteine through the conserved F or W. D genes are given only for firm matches. The listing skips clone size in some rows; elsewhere it reads once, few, many or a size class.

j_gene,d_gene,abundance,v_gene,CDR3aa,CDR3nt
TRBJ2-3,-,-,TRBV19,CASSIGGPTTDTQYF,TGTGCCAGTAGTATCGGCGGGCCAACCACAGATACGCAGTATTTT
TRBJ1-4,-,-,TRBV7-9,CASSPNGGSNEKLFF,TGTGCCAGCAGCCCTAATGGGGGGTCTAATGAAAAACTGTTTTTT
TRBJ1-2,TRBD1,-,TRBV19,CASSIRGRGPYGYTF,TGTGCCAGTAGTATACGAGGCAGGGGGCCCTATGGCTACACCTTC
TRBJ2-7,TRBD1,-,TRBV29-1,CSVEGDRQAGEQYF,TGCAGCGTTGAGGGGGACAGACAGGCCGGCGAGCAGTACTTC
TRBJ2-7,TRBD2,medium-sized,TRBV13,CASRLAGTVYEQYF,TGTGCCAGCAGACTAGCGGGAACGGTCTACGAGCAGTACTTC
TRBJ2-3,-,-,TRBV7-2,CASSPIAGDTQYF,TGTGCCAGCAGCCCGATCGCAGGGGACACGCAGTATTTT
TRBJ2-3,TRBD2,-,TRBV6-1,CASSEWTSRGADTQYF,TGTGCCAGCAGTGAGTGGACTAGCCGAGGGGCAGATACGCAGTATTTT
TRBJ1-6,-,-,TRBV6-5,CASRKGGPLHF,TGTGCCAGCAGGAAAGGGGGTCCCCTCCACTTT
TRBJ2-2,TRBD2,-,TRBV7-2,CASNLAGDFGELFF,TGTGCCAGCAACCTAGCGGGAGACTTCGGGGAGCTGTTTTTT
TRBJ1-2,-,-,TRBV19,CASRQIPYGYTF,TGTGCCAGTCGACAGATCCCTTATGGCTACACCTTC
TRBJ2-5,TRBD2,-,TRBV7-2,CASSRTWGGRETQYF,TGTGCCAGCAGCCGGACGTGGGGGGGGAGGGAGACCCAGTACTTC
TRBJ2-7,-,-,TRBV20-1,CSALYGEQYF,TGCAGTGCCCTCTACGGCGAGCAGTACTTC
TRBJ2-7,-,-,TRBV18,CASSPPVWRAGSYEQYF,TGTGCCAGCTCACCACCGGTATGGAGGGCCGGCTCCTACGAGCAGTACTTC
TRBJ2-1,TRBD2,-,TRBV9,CASSVGSSGSGYEQFF,TGTGCCAGCAGCGTAGGGTCCAGCGGGAGTGGCTATGAGCAGTTCTTC
TRBJ2-7,TRBD2,-,TRBV4-3,CASSQDSSGIYEQYF,TGCGCCAGCAGCCAAGATTCTAGCGGGATCTACGAGCAGTACTTC
TRBJ2-5,-,-,TRBV19,CASMSSDRGRETQYF,TGTGCCAGTATGTCTAGCGATAGGGGTCGGGAGACCCAGTACTTC
TRBJ1-2,-,-,TRBV27,CASSLSRTMDGYTF,TGTGCCAGCAGTTTATCTAGGACTATGGATGGCTACACCTTC
TRBJ2-5,TRBD2,-,TRBV5-4,CASSWTSGRGETQYF,TGTGCCAGCAGCTGGACTAGCGGGAGAGGAGAGACCCAGTACTTC
TRBJ2-7,-,-,TRBV4-1,CASSQFRGFSYEQYF,TGCGCCAGCAGCCAATTCCGGGGGTTCTCCTACGAGCAGTACTTC
TRBJ2-7,TRBD2,-,TRBV5-1,CASSVLAGEYEQYF,TGCGCCAGCAGCGTACTAGCGGGAGAATACGAGCAGTACTTC
TRBJ2-7,TRBD2,-,TRBV4-3,CASSPAGGLSEQYF,TGCGCCAGCAGCCCGGCGGGGGGCTTGAGCGAGCAGTACTTC
TRBJ1-2,TRBD1,-,TRBV5-4,CASSSGAGTGGAYGYTF,TGTGCCAGCAGCTCTGGTGCAGGGACAGGGGGCGCGTATGGCTACACCTTC